The 18 T cell receptor beta chains in this list originate from one sample, sequenced in a study of blood T cells in healthy people across ages. The use of a sample-barcoded 5' primer and a J-beta primer mix characterized a second PCR of roughly 7 to 11 cycles. TCRdb independently ran MiXCR on the 5' RACE reads; one entry per CDR3 protein. The top ten hold under 15% of the sample, which has 850,000 to 1,000,000 distinct CDR3 sequences, around 49% seen once. The sample comprised blood. All receptors derive from a man aged 25 to 40 in good health.

This chain connects TRBV3-1 to TRBJ2-2; D perhaps matches TRBD2 (6 bases). In germline, CDR1 is LGHDT, CDR2 YNNKEL (reference sequence). CDR3 length equals 15 residues. V gave up 7 bases and J gave up 6 bases, with 18 bases separating them. The CDR3 loop reads CASTKPGAIAGELFF. CDR3 bases: TGTGCCAGCACCAAACCGGGAGCTATCGCCGGGGAGCTGTTTTTT.

This chain uses TRBV28 with TRBJ2-5; D unclear. Trimming cost V 2 bases and J 13 bases, with 11 bases left between them. Germline V gene sequence: CDR1 MDHEN, CDR2 SYDVKM. The CDR3 totals 11 residues. The CDR3 spells CASSLTRILYF. The DNA for the CDR3 is TGTGCCAGCAGTTTAACCCGGATTCTGTACTTC.

The chain carries TRBV5-1 and TRBJ1-1; tentatively, D is TRBD1 (5 bases). CDR1 and CDR2 (germline): SGHRS, YFSETQ. The CDR3 has 15 residues. V was pared by 3 bases and J by 0 bases, with 12 bases between. CDR3 sequence: CASSWGDVVNTEAFF. CDR3 DNA: TGCGCCAGCAGCTGGGGGGATGTTGTGAACACTGAAGCTTTCTTT.

The CDR3, as DNA: TGCAGTGCTTCACAAGGGGTAAACTCCTACGAGCAGTACTTC. It translates to CSASQGVNSYEQYF. The gene calls are TRBV20-1 and TRBJ2-7; D may be TRBD1 (5 bases). Germline CDR1 reads DFQATT; CDR2 reads SNEGSKA (reference sequence). With 5 bases removed from V and 0 bases from J, the gap between germline ends came to 14 bases. The CDR3 is 14 amino acids.

This rearrangement joins TRBV3-1 to TRBJ1-3; 8 bases line up with TRBD1. The CDR3 has 16 amino acids. CDR1 LGHDT and CDR2 YNNKEL come from the germline V gene (reference sequence). The ends lost 4 bases at V and 2 bases at J; junction bases unmatched: 7. In DNA, the CDR3 is TGTGCCAGCAGCCGGACAGGGACTTTTACTGGAAACACCATATATTTT. Its translation is CASSRTGTFTGNTIYF.

This rearrangement joins TRBV30 to TRBJ2-1; D is uncertain. This CDR3 region has 12 residues. The V end lost 0 bases, the J end lost 5 bases, and 5 bases lay between the germline ends. Looked up from germline, CDR1 is GTSNPN and CDR2 is SVGIG (reference sequence). The CDR3 DNA is TGTGCCTGGAGTGTAGGAGACAATGAGCAGTTCTTC. It is translated as CAWSVGDNEQFF.

The V and J genes are TRBV7-3 and TRBJ2-3; 9 nucleotides match TRBD1. CDR1 SGHTA and CDR2 FQGTGA come from the germline V gene. The CDR3 is 15 amino acids. Losses at the gene ends were 5 bases for V and 3 bases for J; bases not matched to a gene: 6. CDR3: CASSQGTGSTDTQYF. The DNA of the CDR3 is TGTGCCAGCAGCCAAGGGACAGGGAGTACAGATACGCAGTATTTT.

The V call is TRBV7-8, the J call TRBJ2-2, with D possibly being TRBD1 (6 bases). CDR1 SGHVS and CDR2 FQNEAQ come from the germline V gene. CDR3 length equals 14 residues. The V end lost 5 bases, the J end lost 6 bases, and 13 bases lay between the germline ends. The DNA for the CDR3 is TGTGCCAGCAGCACATCAGGGGCCGCCGGGGAGCTGTTTTTT. This translates into CASSTSGAAGELFF.

This clonotype was found many times. The chain recombines TRBV29-1 with TRBJ2-5, with D possibly matching TRBD2 (6 bases). The CDR3 loop spans 15 amino acids. Looked up from germline, CDR1 is SQVTM and CDR2 is ANQGSEA. CDR3 sequence reads: CSGTTGNSGQETQYF. CDR3 bases: TGCAGTGGAACGACCGGGAATAGCGGCCAAGAGACCCAGTACTTC.

This clonotype was seen a few times. V gene TRBV7-2 combines with J gene TRBJ2-3; the D is unclear. The CDR3 runs 14 residues. Trimming took 1 base from V and 10 from J, leaving 15 bases between them. CDR1 and CDR2 from the germline V gene are SGHTA and FQGNSA. The CDR3 reads CASSLEPPPLAQYF. Here the CDR3 DNA reads TGTGCCAGCAGCTTAGAGCCCCCCCCGTTGGCGCAGTATTTT.

CDR3 in DNA: TGTGCCAGCAGCCGCGGGACAGGGAGTAGCAATCAGCCCCAGCATTTT. Translated, it gives CASSRGTGSSNQPQHF. The chain carries TRBV6-6 and TRBJ1-5, with 9 bases identical to TRBD1. CDR3 length: 16 residues. The germline V gene has CDR1 MNHNY and CDR2 SVGAGI (reference sequence). Trimming cost V 6 bases and J 0 bases; bases outside gene matches: 6.

The CDR3 is CASSYRRTLAKNIQYF. The CDR3 DNA reads TGTGCCAGCAGTTACCGCAGGACCCTAGCCAAAAACATTCAGTACTTC. The V and J genes are TRBV6-5 and TRBJ2-4; D is unclear. Trimming left V 2 bases short and J 0 bases short, with 11 bases between. The CDR3 is made up of 16 amino acids. Germline CDR1 MNHEY, CDR2 SVGAGI.

The chain joins TRBV29-1 to TRBJ1-1; 7 nucleotides agree with TRBD1. Unmatched junction bases numbered 5, after V lost 2 bases and J lost 5 bases. Germline CDR1 reads SQVTM; CDR2 reads ANQGSEA. The CDR3 is made up of 13 amino acids. The CDR3 reads CSVEMQGGTEAFF. The CDR3 nucleotides are TGCAGCGTTGAAATGCAGGGGGGAACTGAAGCTTTCTTT.

This chain joins TRBV7-8 and TRBJ1-6; 8 bases are a match to TRBD1. Germline V gene lookup returns CDR1 SGHVS and CDR2 FQNEAQ. CDR3 length: 18 residues. Losses at the gene ends were 5 bases for V and 3 bases for J; bases not matched to a gene: 12. The CDR3 DNA is TGTGCCAGCAGCAAACGAGACAGGGGAAAGGGCTATAATTCACCCCTCCACTTT. Protein product: CASSKRDRGKGYNSPLHF. The variable domain in full, completed from reference TRBV7-8 and TRBJ1-6, reads GAGVSQSPRYKVAKRGQDVALRCDPISGHVSLFWYQQALGQGPEFLTYFQNEAQLDKSGLPSDRFFAERPEGSVSTLKIQRTQQEDSAVYLCASSKRDRGKGYNSPLHFGNGTRLTVT.

J is TRBJ1-6 and V is TRBV28; D remains unclear. The ends were cut back, 3 bases at V and 13 bases at J, with 7 bases in the middle. This CDR3 is 11 amino acids long. The germline gives CDR1 MDHEN, CDR2 SYDVKM. The CDR3 region has the DNA TGTGCCAGCAGTTTGACAATCCCCCTCCACTTT. Protein product: CASSLTIPLHF.

This clonotype was observed at least ten times. V usage is TRBV18 and J usage is TRBJ2-1; no firm D call. The V end was cut by 2 bases, the J end by 8 bases, with 7 bases between. The CDR3 is made up of 12 amino acids. Germline CDR1 and CDR2: KGHSH and LQKENI. The CDR3 reads CASSPGFHEQFF. In DNA, the CDR3 is TGTGCCAGCTCACCAGGGTTCCATGAGCAGTTCTTC.

This clonotype was seen only a few times. The chain carries TRBV20-1 and TRBJ2-7; TRBD2 is a possible D gene (6 bases). Germline lookup yields CDR1 DFQATT and CDR2 SNEGSKA (reference sequence). The CDR3 sequence is 13 residues long. The V end was cut by 6 bases, the J end by 2 bases, with 14 bases between. CDR3 coding DNA: TGCAGTGCCCCGGGAGCAGCTACCTACGAGCAGTACTTC. Translated: CSAPGAATYEQYF.

This clonotype was seen more than once but under ten times. The chain combines TRBV16 with TRBJ1-3; no firm D call. Trimming pared 6 bases from V and 1 base from J, leaving 7 bases between. This CDR3 comprises 13 residues. Germline V gene sequence: CDR1 KGHSY, CDR2 FQNENV. The CDR3 sequence: CASRAASGNTIYF. Written as DNA, the CDR3 is TGTGCCAGCAGAGCAGCTTCTGGAAACACCATATATTTT.